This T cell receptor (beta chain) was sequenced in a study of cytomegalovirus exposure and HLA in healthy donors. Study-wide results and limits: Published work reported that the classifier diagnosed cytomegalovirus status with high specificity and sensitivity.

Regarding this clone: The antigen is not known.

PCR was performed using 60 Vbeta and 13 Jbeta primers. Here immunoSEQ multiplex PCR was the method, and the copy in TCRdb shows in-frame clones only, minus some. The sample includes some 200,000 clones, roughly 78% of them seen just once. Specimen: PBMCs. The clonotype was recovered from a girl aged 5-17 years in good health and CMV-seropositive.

The CDR3 DNA reads TGTGCCAGCAGTCAGACAGGTTTTAGTTTCGCGTATGGCTACACCTTC. Protein sequence: CASSQTGFSFAYGYTF. V is TRBV27 and J is TRBJ1-2, with D possibly matching TRBD1 (6 bases). CDR1 and CDR2 (germline): MNHEY, SMNVEV (reference sequence). V was clipped by 5 bases and J by 5 bases, with 21 bases between them. The CDR3 has 16 residues.